This T cell receptor beta chain emerged from a study of human T cells and chemical hapten exposure. Time point here: pre-sensitization, week 0. Specified treatment: therapeutic diphenylcyclopropenone sensitization with weekly scalp DPC. Donors were 18 to 70-year-old alopecia patients suitable for DPC. Unfractionated whole blood yielded the extracted total RNA. TCRdb ran MiXCR on the RACE reads and lists one entry per CDR3 protein. The table lists roughly 100,000 distinct CDR3 sequences, roughly 12% of them singletons. The V and J ends lost 3 bases and 0 bases respectively, with 11 bases between them. The CDR3 totals 15 residues. CDR1 is SQVTM and CDR2 is ANQGSEA in the germline V gene. Study-wide points: Clustering by CDR3 similarity yielded significantly more large clusters from expanded TCRs than controls.

About this clonotype: Its antigen is not known.

The chain links TRBV29-1 to TRBJ1-4; D perhaps matches TRBD1 (5 bases). Sequences were derived from whole blood, sampled in connection with sensitization to the hapten diphenylcyclopropenone (DPC). The sequence derives from a woman aged 45-65 years with alopecia areata. Some clones in this sample may be carry-over from other donors' samples. The CDR3 nucleotides are TGCAGCGTTGAGGTGGGGCTAACAACTAATGAAAAACTGTTTTTT. It encodes CSVEVGLTTNEKLFF.